This T cell receptor (beta chain) stems from a study of PD-1 and CTLA-4 blockade in melanoma. Sequenced by immunoSEQ multiplex PCR; TCRdb stores in-frame clones only, minus some. The sample has some 30,000 clones; about nine tenths are singletons. Germline V gene data show CDR1 as LGHNA and CDR2 as YNFKEQ. CDR3 length: 15 amino acids. Trimming took off 8 bases at V and 3 bases at J, with 17 bases between the two ends. V and J are TRBV4-2 and TRBJ1-5; D perhaps matches TRBD1 (6 bases). The sample consisted of CD8+ T cells from peripheral blood, taken from a patient given anti-PD-1 treatment. This receptor was obtained from a human donor with melanoma. CDR3 sequence reads: CASQPSAGDNQPQHF. CDR3 coding DNA: TGTGCCAGCCAGCCAAGCGCAGGGGACAATCAGCCCCAGCATTTT.